This TCR beta chain was recovered during a study of OX40 agonist ivuxolimab in advanced cancers. People who had autoimmune disease history or systemic immunosuppression were excluded. Sequencing used immunoSEQ multiplex PCR; TCRdb keeps in-frame clones, though not all of them. The sample includes tens of thousands of clones, 91% of them seen just once. CDR1 and CDR2 from the germline V gene are SGHVS and FQNEAQ. Trimming removed 5 bases from V and 7 bases from J; junction bases left unmatched: 10. This CDR3 region has 14 residues. The clonotype was recovered from an adult with an advanced solid tumor such as melanoma, head and neck, liver or kidney cancer. This sample comprised CD4+ or CD8+ T cells sorted from blood, obtained in a trial of the OX40 agonist ivuxolimab. The chain employs TRBV7-8 and TRBJ1-2; TRBD1 aligns across 7 bases. The CDR3 coding sequence is TGTGCCAGCAGCACCGCCCCGACAGGGACTGGCTACACCTTC. Protein sequence: CASSTAPTGTGYTF.